Following are 8 T cell receptor beta chains from one sample sequenced in a study of T-cell reconstitution after alpha-beta-depleted transplantation in children. As it was prepared, the TCRbeta library received unique molecular identifiers. TCRdb re-analysed the PCR reads in MiXCR, keeping a single row per CDR3 protein. The table records 450,000 to 600,000 distinct CDR3 sequences, about 17% of them present only once. This sample comprised PBMCs from the stem cell graft donor, obtained from the stem cell graft. These receptor sequences come from a human donor who donated a stem cell graft to a child with acute lymphoblastic leukemia.

This clonotype appeared many times. The V call is TRBV7-9, the J call TRBJ2-5, with 8 nucleotides matching TRBD2. V was clipped by 1 base and J by 2 bases; unmatched bases: 12. The CDR3 contains 18 residues. Per the germline V gene, CDR1 is SEHNR and CDR2 is FQNEAQ (reference sequence). In DNA, the CDR3 is TGTGCCAGCAGCTTAGGCGTGCGGGGGACTAGGAAACAAGAGACCCAGTACTTC. It is translated as CASSLGVRGTRKQETQYF. Combining the CDR3 with reference TRBV7-9 and TRBJ2-5 gives the whole variable domain DTGVSQNPRHKITKRGQNVTFRCDPISEHNRLYWYRQTLGQGPEFLTYFQNEAQLEKSRLLSDRFSAERPKGSFSTLEIQRTEQGDSAMYLCASSLGVRGTRKQETQYFGPGTRLLVL.

This chain links TRBV20-1 with TRBJ1-6; TRBD1 matches 8 bases. The CDR3 is 14 residues long. Germline loops: CDR1 DFQATT, CDR2 SNEGSKA (reference sequence). J lost 7 bases, V lost 4 bases, and 6 bases had no gene match. CDR3 amino acids: CSATLTGGNSPLHF. The CDR3 DNA reads as TGCAGTGCTACACTAACAGGGGGAAATTCACCCCTCCACTTT.

This clonotype has only a few counts. The rearrangement joins TRBV19 to TRBJ2-7; 9 bases map to TRBD2. Germline loops: CDR1 LNHDA, CDR2 SQIVND (reference sequence). This CDR3 comprises 14 residues. Unmatched junction bases numbered 2, after V lost 4 bases and J lost 1 base. The CDR3 is CASSSGRASYEQYF. DNA of the CDR3: TGTGCCAGTAGTAGCGGGAGGGCTTCCTACGAGCAGTACTTC. The full variable domain, with the rest looked up from reference TRBV19 and TRBJ2-7, is DGGITQSPKYLFRKEGQNVTLSCEQNLNHDAMYWYRQDPGQGLRLIYYSQIVNDFQKGDIAEGYSVSREKKESFPLTVTSAQKNPTAFYLCASSSGRASYEQYFGPGTRLTVT.

The gene calls are TRBV7-9 and TRBJ2-2; 13 bases align to TRBD2. The V and J ends lost 7 bases and 7 bases, in that order; junction bases with no gene match: 9. Germline CDR1 is SEHNR and CDR2 is FQNEAQ (reference sequence). This CDR3 spans 16 amino acids. The CDR3 protein is CASTGTSGNVSGELFF. The CDR3 nucleotides read TGTGCCAGCACCGGGACTAGCGGGAATGTGAGCGGGGAGCTGTTTTTT. Using reference TRBV7-9 and TRBJ2-2 for the parts outside the CDR3, the full variable domain is DTGVSQNPRHKITKRGQNVTFRCDPISEHNRLYWYRQTLGQGPEFLTYFQNEAQLEKSRLLSDRFSAERPKGSFSTLEIQRTEQGDSAMYLCASTGTSGNVSGELFFGEGSRLTVL.

This clonotype has just a few counts. The V and J genes are TRBV6-5 and TRBJ2-5, with 10 bases aligning to TRBD2. The V gene's germline CDR1 is MNHEY and CDR2 SVGAGI. This CDR3 is built from 16 residues. The V and J ends lost 0 bases and 0 bases, in that order; junction bases with no gene match: 1. The CDR3 sequence: CASSYSLAGDQETQYF. In DNA, the CDR3 is TGTGCCAGCAGTTACTCTCTAGCGGGAGACCAAGAGACCCAGTACTTC.

This clonotype appeared a few times. CDR3 DNA: TGTGCCAGCAGTTACGACATCGTCGGGGAGCTGTTTTTT. Its protein product is CASSYDIVGELFF. The V call is TRBV6-5, the J call TRBJ2-2; D remains unclear. The germline CDR1 and CDR2 sequences are MNHEY and SVGAGI. The CDR3 extends over 13 amino acids. V shed 2 bases and J shed 7 bases, with 8 bases lying between them.

V and J are TRBV20-1 and TRBJ2-3; 9 bases are a match to TRBD2. Germline CDR1 reads DFQATT; CDR2 reads SNEGSKA (reference sequence). The CDR3 runs to 13 residues. Trimming cost V 4 bases and J 4 bases; bases outside gene matches: 3. Here the CDR3 reads CSAKREEPDTQYF. CDR3 coding DNA: TGCAGTGCTAAGCGGGAGGAGCCAGATACGCAGTATTTT.

The chain uses TRBV27 and TRBJ2-1; D is possibly TRBD1 (5 bases). Trimming shortened V by 4 bases and J by 2 bases, and 12 bases separated the two germline ends. Germline assignment: CDR1 MNHEY and CDR2 SMNVEV (reference sequence). The CDR3 spans 15 residues. As DNA, the CDR3 is TGTGCCAGCAGTTCCAGGGTCGGTACCTACAATGAGCAGTTCTTC. It encodes CASSSRVGTYNEQFF.